What follows are 27 T cell receptor beta chains derived from one specimen sequenced in a study of tumor-infiltrating lymphocytes in primary liver carcinoma. For blood RNA, unsorted whole blood served as the source, and germline DNA was extracted too. A constant-region primer primed TCR beta cDNA synthesis from about 0.45 ug of total RNA. Nested multiplex PCR, run for three rounds with slightly modified ARM-PCR, yielded TCR beta libraries. The first two PCR rounds used TRBV1-TRBV30 forward primers with a C-beta reverse primer, about 10 cycles each. MiXCR, run by TCRdb on the multiplex PCR reads, gives a single entry per CDR3 protein. This table holds around 210,000 distinct CDR3 sequences, 65% found once. Sequencing was done on a sample of peripheral blood. The receptors here all came from a woman aged 55 to 70 with primary liver carcinoma and hepatitis B virus infection.

Of note for this clonotype: A junction end diverges from the germline sequence, so it may reflect a read error. The rearrangement joins TRBV6-6 to TRBJ1-2; TRBD1 aligns across 8 bases. CDR3 length: 16 residues. Germline CDR1 reads MNHNY; CDR2 reads SVGAGI (reference sequence). CDR3 region: CAGSMDRATANYGYTF. The DNA for the CDR3 is TGTGCCGGCAGCATGGACAGGGCGACAGCTAACTATGGCTACACCTTC.

This clonotype was detected once. A much larger clone lies one base from this, so it may be a read error. The J gene is TRBJ1-2, the V gene TRBV14; D remains ambiguous. This CDR3 region has 16 residues. Germline assignment: CDR1 SGHDN and CDR2 FVKESK. Trimming shortened V by 4 bases and J by 4 bases, and 19 bases separated the two germline ends. The CDR3 DNA is TGTGCCAGCAGCCGAGAAGAGGGTATGAGGAGCTATGGCTACACCTTC. Protein product: CASSREEGMRSYGYTF.

Notes on this clonotype: A much larger clone sits a single nucleotide away, making a read error possible. V and J are TRBV12-3 or TRBV12-4 and TRBJ2-2, with D maybe TRBD2 (6 bases). The CDR3 is 15 residues long. DNA of the CDR3: TGTGCCAGCAGTTTCGTGAGGGGCGACACCGGGGGGCTGTTTTTT. Its translation: CASSFVRGDTGGLFF.

The chain combines TRBV28 with TRBJ2-7; 11 nucleotides match TRBD1. There are 16 residues in the CDR3. The J segment lost 3 bases and the V segment lost 6 bases, leaving 10 bases of the junction unmatched. From germline, CDR1 is MDHEN and CDR2 SYDVKM. Here the CDR3 reads CASSDPRGQGGYEQYF. In DNA, the CDR3 is TGTGCCAGCAGCGACCCAAGGGGACAGGGGGGCTACGAGCAGTACTTC.

The rearrangement uses TRBV6-2 or TRBV6-3 and TRBJ2-7; TRBD1 agrees at 7 bases. CDR1 and CDR2 (germline): MNHEY, SVGEGT. CDR3 length: 17 amino acids. Losses at the gene ends were 0 bases for V and 4 bases for J; bases not matched to a gene: 12. This CDR3 is CASSYSNARGNTYEQYF. DNA of the CDR3: TGTGCCAGCAGTTACTCGAACGCCAGGGGGAATACGTACGAGCAGTACTTC.

This clonotype occurred a few times. A read error may explain this, as a much larger clone is one base away. The genes are TRBV7-9 and TRBJ2-7; TRBD2 aligns across 10 bases. CDR1 and CDR2 from the germline V gene are SEHNR and FQNEAQ (reference sequence). This CDR3 comprises 15 residues. The CDR3 region has the DNA TGTGTCAGCAGCCCACTAGCGGGGCACTCCTACGAGCAGTACTTC. Encoded protein: CVSSPLAGHSYEQYF.

In regard to this clonotype: One junction end does not reproduce the germline sequence, and a read error may be involved. V usage is TRBV6-5 and J usage is TRBJ2-5; 11 bases agree with TRBD2. In germline, CDR1 is MNHEY, CDR2 SVGAGI. The CDR3 is 16 amino acids. The CDR3 sequence is CANSFSGTSGQETHYF. CDR3 in DNA: TGTGCCAACAGTTTTTCCGGGACTAGCGGTCAAGAGACCCATTACTTC.

V and J are TRBV4-2 and TRBJ2-7; D remains ambiguous. V lost 4 bases, J lost 0 bases, and 10 bases lay in between. The CDR3 consists of 14 residues. Germline V CDR1 and CDR2: LGHNA, YNFKEQ. CDR3 DNA sequence: TGTGCCAGCAGCCCCCTAGGCTTCTCCTACGAGCAGTACTTC. This codes for CASSPLGFSYEQYF.

This clonotype came up once. This may come from a read error, since a much larger clone is one base off. V and J are TRBV4-2 and TRBJ2-5; 10 nucleotides match TRBD2. The CDR3 loop spans 17 amino acids. Germline lookup yields CDR1 LGHNA and CDR2 YNFKEQ. The CDR3 loop is CPSSQAVRAGGQETQYF. The CDR3 bases are TGTCCCAGCAGCCAAGCGGTCAGAGCGGGAGGGCAAGAGACCCAGTACTTC.

Turning to this clonotype: A much larger clone differs from this one at a single base, so this may be a read error. This chain uses TRBV6-5 with TRBJ2-7; a weak D match, TRBD2 (5 bases). The V gene's germline CDR1 is MNHEY and CDR2 SVGAGI. The CDR3 has 15 residues. Trimming removed 5 bases from V and 9 bases from J, with 23 bases in between. The CDR3, as DNA: TGTGCCAGCAGTCCCTCGGGCCAAACTCAAGGAGGGCAGTACTTC. Protein product: CASSPSGQTQGGQYF.

This clonotype was seen more than once but under ten times. The chain is built from TRBV7-3 and TRBJ2-3; the D gene is possibly TRBD1 (6 bases). CDR1 SGHTA and CDR2 FQGTGA come from the germline V gene. The V end lost 2 bases, the J end lost 2 bases, and 8 bases lay between the germline ends. CDR3 length equals 14 residues. The CDR3 DNA reads as TGTGCCAGCAGCTTATGGGGGCCCACAGATACGCAGTATTTT. This sequence encodes CASSLWGPTDTQYF. Using reference TRBV7-3 and TRBJ2-3 for the parts outside the CDR3, the full variable domain is GAGVSQTPSNKVTEKGKYVELRCDPISGHTALYWYRQSLGQGPEFLIYFQGTGAADDSGLPNDRFFAVRPEGSVSTLKIQRTERGDSAVYLCASSLWGPTDTQYFGPGTRLTVL.

This clonotype showed up many times. The chain recombines TRBV11-2 with TRBJ2-3; 12 bases are shared with TRBD2. After removal of 5 bases from V and 4 bases from J, the junction contained 4 bases not matched to a gene. CDR1 and CDR2 from the germline V gene are SGHAT and FQNNGV. This CDR3 contains 15 residues. For the CDR3, the DNA is TGTGCCAGCAGCCGACTAGCGGGAGCTCCAGATACGCAGTATTTT. Protein product: CASSRLAGAPDTQYF. Variable domain in full (rest from reference TRBV11-2 and TRBJ2-3): EAGVAQSPRYKIIEKRQSVAFWCNPISGHATLYWYQQILGQGPKLLIQFQNNGVVDDSQLPKDRFSAERLKGVDSTLKIQPAKLEDSAVYLCASSRLAGAPDTQYFGPGTRLTVL.

On this clonotype: The germline gene is not matched at one end of the junction; a read error may be the cause. J is TRBJ2-7 and V is TRBV6-5; TRBD2 is a possible D gene (5 bases). CDR3 length equals 13 residues. CDR1 and CDR2 from the germline V gene are MNHEY and SVGAGI. This CDR3 reads CVSSPGTSYEKYF. CDR3 coding DNA: TGTGTCAGCAGCCCGGGAACCTCCTACGAGAAGTACTTC.

As to this clonotype: An end of the junction does not agree with germline; a read error may underlie this. The chain employs TRBV11-2 and TRBJ2-1, with a possible D match to TRBD2 (6 bases). Germline lookup yields CDR1 SGHAT and CDR2 FQNNGV. This CDR3 region has 15 residues. CDR3 in amino acids: CACSQTRGAYNEQFF. The DNA of the CDR3 is TGTGCCTGCAGTCAGACTAGAGGGGCCTACAATGAGCAGTTCTTC.

This clonotype was seen only a few times. CDR3 nucleotides: TGTGCCAGCAGTCGCCCAAGCCGCCCCGGGGAAAATGAAAAACTGTTTTTT. Translation: CASSRPSRPGENEKLFF. The genes are TRBV6-5 and TRBJ1-4; D gene ambiguous. Germline V gene sequence: CDR1 MNHEY, CDR2 SVGAGI. There are 17 residues in the CDR3. Trimming removed 5 bases from V and 5 bases from J, with 21 bases in between.

As regards this clonotype: Since no conserved phenylalanine or tryptophan closes the CDR3, a read error is the likely cause. This chain links TRBV11-2 with TRBJ2-1; TRBD2 agrees at 8 bases. V dropped 8 bases and J dropped 5; count of bases not matched to a gene: 8. Germline V gives CDR1 SGHAT, CDR2 FQNNGV. The CDR3 spans 14 residues. CDR3 residues: CASGRGLADNEQFS. CDR3 coding DNA: TGTGCCAGCGGCCGTGGACTAGCCGACAATGAGCAGTTCTCC.

This clonotype was seen a few times. The chain is built from TRBV28 and TRBJ2-7; a weak D match, TRBD2 (6 bases). V was shortened by 7 bases and J by 0 bases, with 19 bases between the two germline ends. Germline V lookup: CDR1 MDHEN, CDR2 SYDVKM. The CDR3 is 16 amino acids. The CDR3 region has the DNA TGTGCCAGCATCCCCGGGGGTACTGGAAGCTCCTACGAGCAGTACTTC. It is translated as CASIPGGTGSSYEQYF.

To note about this clonotype: The junction differs from germline at one of its ends, possibly a read error. The chain recombines TRBV4-2 with TRBJ2-7; TRBD2 agrees at 10 bases. Germline V gene sequence: CDR1 LGHNA, CDR2 YNFKEQ. There are 17 residues in the CDR3. The CDR3 sequence: CASSQVSSGRNSVKQYF. CDR3 coding DNA: TGTGCTAGCAGCCAAGTGAGTAGCGGGAGGAACTCGGTTAAGCAGTACTTC.

Details on this clonotype: The junction departs from germline at one end; a sequencing error may be responsible. The V call is TRBV10-3, the J call TRBJ2-3; no clear D. CDR1 and CDR2 (germline): ENHRY, SYGVKD. The CDR3 is 17 amino acids. CDR3 loop: CAIGESNPATRLNTQYF. The CDR3 coding sequence is TGTGCCATCGGTGAGTCGAATCCCGCGACGCGCTTGAATACGCAGTATTTT.

Details on this clonotype: Since no conserved phenylalanine or tryptophan closes the CDR3, a read error is the likely cause. The chain has TRBV11-1 and TRBJ2-7; 7 nucleotides agree with TRBD1. There are 13 residues in the CDR3. CDR1 is SGHAT and CDR2 is FQDESV in the germline V gene (reference sequence). CDR3 region: CASSRDRPYKQYY. The CDR3 DNA reads as TGTGCCAGCAGCCGGGACAGACCCTACAAGCAGTACTAC.

This clonotype was recorded at least ten times. V usage is TRBV12-3 or TRBV12-4 and J usage is TRBJ2-7, with no clear D. CDR3 length: 13 residues. Trimming left V 3 bases short and J 7 bases short, with 13 bases between. CDR3 sequence reads: CASSFLGYGEQYF. CDR3 bases: TGTGCCAGCAGTTTTCTGGGCTACGGAGAGCAGTACTTC.

In the case of this clonotype: This clone may be a read error of a much larger clone one base away. The V and J genes are TRBV6-1 and TRBJ1-1; D gene ambiguous. This CDR3 comprises 14 residues. Per the germline V gene, CDR1 is MNHNS and CDR2 is SASEGT. In nucleotides, the CDR3 is TGTGCCAGCAGTCGACAAGTTGTGAAGACTGAAGCTTTCTTT. Its translation: CASSRQVVKTEAFF.

As to this clonotype: One junction end disagrees with the germline gene, perhaps due to a read error. V gene TRBV12-3 or TRBV12-4 combines with J gene TRBJ2-3; D might be TRBD2 (6 bases). The CDR3 loop spans 14 amino acids. The CDR3 region has the DNA TGTGTCAGCAGTTACGGGAGTGGGGCAGATACGCAGTATTTT. Protein sequence: CVSSYGSGADTQYF.

This clonotype occurred a few times. This chain uses TRBV7-9 with TRBJ2-1, with D possibly TRBD2 on 5 matching bases. Germline V gene sequence: CDR1 SEHNR, CDR2 FQNEAQ (reference sequence). The CDR3 is made up of 14 amino acids. V gave up 5 bases and J gave up 0 bases, with 8 bases separating them. The DNA of the CDR3 is TGTGCCAGCAGCACTAGTTTCTCCTACAATGAGCAGTTCTTC. Residues: CASSTSFSYNEQFF.

The chain combines TRBV28 with TRBJ2-1, with 11 bases aligning to TRBD2. Unmatched junction bases numbered 4, after V lost 6 bases and J lost 0 bases. The germline V gene encodes CDR1 MDHEN and CDR2 SYDVKM. The CDR3 spans 16 residues. The DNA of the CDR3 is TGTGCCAGCAGGCAGGGGACTAGCGGCTCCTACAATGAGCAGTTCTTC. Protein: CASRQGTSGSYNEQFF.

This clonotype was counted at least ten times. The rearrangement uses TRBV11-1 and TRBJ2-3, with 10 bases that match TRBD2. V shed 1 base, J shed 5 bases, and the junction held 9 bases outside the gene matches. Germline values: CDR1 SGHAT, CDR2 FQDESV (reference sequence). The CDR3 consists of 17 residues. The CDR3, as DNA: TGTGCCAGCAGCTTAGAACCGTCTAGCGGGAGAGGAGATACGCAGTATTTT. This sequence encodes CASSLEPSSGRGDTQYF.

This clonotype was counted only a few times. This may be a read error: a much more frequent sequence differs by one nucleotide. This rearrangement joins TRBV2 to TRBJ2-1, with 11 bases lining up with TRBD2. The CDR3 loop spans 15 amino acids. Germline-derived CDR1 and CDR2 are SNHLY and FYNNEI. The CDR3 spells CASTTGLAGYNEQSF. CDR3 in DNA: TGTGCCAGCACCACCGGACTAGCGGGCTACAATGAGCAGTCCTTC.